This T cell receptor (beta chain) was identified during a study of beta chain features in type 1 diabetes. Every bit of the isolated RNA underwent reverse transcription, so sequencing read expressed TCRB transcripts. Repertoires were generated with immunoSEQ multiplex PCR, while TCRdb's copy carries only in-frame clones and drops some. The data hold roughly 150,000 clones, with roughly 9% observed a single time. This clone was counted between two and nine times. Antigen: not known. CDR3 length equals 13 residues. CDR1 is SGHNT and CDR2 is YENEEA in the germline V gene. V lost 10 bases and J lost 1, with 12 bases in between. The study's findings and limits: Researchers report that Type 1 diabetes patients had moderately but significantly shorter TCRB CDR3s across all four CD4+ subsets.

The sequence came from a young woman with type 1 diabetes. The source material was central memory CD4+ T cells from blood. The chain carries TRBV11-3 and TRBJ2-3, with a weak D call TRBD2 (5 bases). In nucleotides, the CDR3 is TGTGCCACCCTGAGCGGACGCACAGATACGCAGTATTTT. Its protein product is CATLSGRTDTQYF.